This T cell receptor beta chain was documented in a study of cytomegalovirus exposure and HLA in healthy donors. Trimming cost V 3 bases and J 0 bases; bases outside gene matches: 5. This CDR3 region has 15 residues. Germline-derived CDR1 and CDR2 are SGDLS and YYNGEE. This clone has only a few counts. Antigen specificity is unknown. Findings and caveats of the study: A later analysis associated 16,951 TCR beta sequences with HLA alleles at a 0.05 false discovery rate. In a later analysis, TCR beta V- and J-gene trimming showed a link to a missense DCLRE1C variant.

The PCR contained 60 Vbeta and 13 Jbeta primers. Produced via immunoSEQ multiplex PCR; TCRdb's table is partial and in-frame only. The table records roughly 180,000 clones, about 80% of them present only once. This receptor was taken from a woman in her thirties in good health and CMV-seronegative. Sequencing used PBMCs. V usage is TRBV9 and J usage is TRBJ2-7, with 8 bases aligning to TRBD2. The CDR3 sequence: CASSETGTSSYEQYF. The CDR3 DNA follows: TGTGCCAGCAGCGAAACCGGGACTAGCTCCTACGAGCAGTACTTC.